This T cell receptor beta chain originates from a study of blood T cell repertoires in COVID-19. Study details: The United States, Italy and Spain were the sources of the acute and convalescent COVID-19 samples.

Trimming stripped 1 base from V and 5 bases from J, with 24 bases between. From germline, CDR1 is SGHDT and CDR2 YYEEEE. CDR3 length: 18 amino acids. Assay used: immunoSEQ multiplex PCR; TCRdb lists only in-frame clones, some missing. The sample consists of fewer than 85,000 clones, about 86% of them appearing once. The TCR sequence derives from an older woman with acute or convalescent COVID-19. The sequenced sample consisted of peripheral blood. The rearrangement uses TRBV5-6 and TRBJ1-1; D perhaps matches TRBD1 (6 bases). CDR3 in amino acids: CASSLTLWGHPSGTEAFF. The CDR3 region has the DNA TGTGCCAGCAGCTTGACGCTATGGGGACACCCCTCGGGAACTGAAGCTTTCTTT.